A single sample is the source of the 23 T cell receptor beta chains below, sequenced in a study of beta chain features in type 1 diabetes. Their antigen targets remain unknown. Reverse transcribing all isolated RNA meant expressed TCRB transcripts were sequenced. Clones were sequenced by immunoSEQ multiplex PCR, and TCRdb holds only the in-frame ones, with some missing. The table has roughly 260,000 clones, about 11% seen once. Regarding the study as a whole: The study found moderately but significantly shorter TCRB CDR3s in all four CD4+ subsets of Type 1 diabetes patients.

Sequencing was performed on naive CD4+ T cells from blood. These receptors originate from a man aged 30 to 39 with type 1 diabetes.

The CDR3 DNA reads as TGCGCCAGCAGCCAAGTTGCGGGTTTGGATGGCTACACCTTC. This codes for CASSQVAGLDGYTF. V is TRBV4-3 and J is TRBJ1-2; D is undetermined. Per the germline V gene, CDR1 is LGHNA and CDR2 is YSLEER. CDR3 length: 14 residues. The V and J ends lost 1 base and 6 bases respectively, with 12 bases between them.

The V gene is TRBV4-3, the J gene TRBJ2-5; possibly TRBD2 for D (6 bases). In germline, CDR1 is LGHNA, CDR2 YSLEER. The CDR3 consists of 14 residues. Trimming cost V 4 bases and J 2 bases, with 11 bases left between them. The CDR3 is CASSPGLTQETQYF. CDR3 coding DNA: TGCGCCAGCAGCCCGGGACTGACACAAGAGACCCAGTACTTC.

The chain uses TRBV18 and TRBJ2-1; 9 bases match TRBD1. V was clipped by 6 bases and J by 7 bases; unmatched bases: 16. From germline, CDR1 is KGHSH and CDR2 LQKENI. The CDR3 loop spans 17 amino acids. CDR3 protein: CASSPGMPGQGRNEQFF. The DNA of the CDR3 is TGTGCCAGCTCCCCTGGAATGCCGGGACAGGGACGTAATGAGCAGTTCTTC.

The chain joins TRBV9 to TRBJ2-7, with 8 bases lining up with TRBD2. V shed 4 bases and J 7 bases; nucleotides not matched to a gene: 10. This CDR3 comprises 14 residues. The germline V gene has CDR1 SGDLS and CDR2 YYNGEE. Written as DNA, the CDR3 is TGTGCCAGCAGCCCAACAGGCGGGGGGCTAGAGCAGTACTTC. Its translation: CASSPTGGGLEQYF.

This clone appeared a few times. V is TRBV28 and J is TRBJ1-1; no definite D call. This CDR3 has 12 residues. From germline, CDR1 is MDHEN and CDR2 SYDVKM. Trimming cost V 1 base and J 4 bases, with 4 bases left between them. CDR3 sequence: CASSLSSTEAFF. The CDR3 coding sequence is TGTGCCAGCAGTTTATCGAGCACTGAAGCTTTCTTT.

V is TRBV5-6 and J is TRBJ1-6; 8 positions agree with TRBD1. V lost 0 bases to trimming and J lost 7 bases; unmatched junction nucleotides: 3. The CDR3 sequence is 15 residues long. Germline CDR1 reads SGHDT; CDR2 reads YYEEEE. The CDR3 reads CASSLEWTGNSPLHF. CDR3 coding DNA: TGTGCCAGCAGCTTGGAATGGACAGGGAATTCACCCCTCCACTTT.

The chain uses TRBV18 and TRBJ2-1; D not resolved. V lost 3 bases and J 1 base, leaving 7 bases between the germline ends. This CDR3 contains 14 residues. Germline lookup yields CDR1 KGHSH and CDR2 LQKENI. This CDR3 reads CASSPSGSYNEQFF. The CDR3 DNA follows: TGTGCCAGCTCACCTTCCGGTTCCTACAATGAGCAGTTCTTC.

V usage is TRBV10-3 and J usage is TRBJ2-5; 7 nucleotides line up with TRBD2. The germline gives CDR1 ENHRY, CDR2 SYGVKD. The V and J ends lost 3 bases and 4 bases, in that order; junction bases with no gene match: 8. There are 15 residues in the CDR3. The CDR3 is CAISDRTRAGETQYF. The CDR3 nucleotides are TGTGCCATCAGTGACCGGACTAGGGCTGGAGAGACCCAGTACTTC.

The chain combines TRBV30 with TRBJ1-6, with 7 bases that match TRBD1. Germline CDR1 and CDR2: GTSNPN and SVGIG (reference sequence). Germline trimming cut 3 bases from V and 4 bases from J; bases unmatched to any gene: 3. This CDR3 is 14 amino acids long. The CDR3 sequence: CAWRTTGYNSPLHF. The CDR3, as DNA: TGTGCCTGGAGGACGACAGGGTATAATTCACCCCTCCACTTT.

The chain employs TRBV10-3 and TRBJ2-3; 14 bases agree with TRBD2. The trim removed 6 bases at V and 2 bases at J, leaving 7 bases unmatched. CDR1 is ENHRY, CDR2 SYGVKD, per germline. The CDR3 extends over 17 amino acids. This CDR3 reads CAIRPGLAGAVTDTQYF. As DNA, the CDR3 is TGTGCCATCAGACCGGGACTAGCGGGGGCGGTCACAGATACGCAGTATTTT.

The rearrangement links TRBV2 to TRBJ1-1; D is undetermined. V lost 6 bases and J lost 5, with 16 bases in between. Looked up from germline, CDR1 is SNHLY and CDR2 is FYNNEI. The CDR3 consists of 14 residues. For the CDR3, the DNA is TGTGCCAGCAGCTATACTTCGGGGAGTACTGAAGCTTTCTTT. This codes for CASSYTSGSTEAFF.

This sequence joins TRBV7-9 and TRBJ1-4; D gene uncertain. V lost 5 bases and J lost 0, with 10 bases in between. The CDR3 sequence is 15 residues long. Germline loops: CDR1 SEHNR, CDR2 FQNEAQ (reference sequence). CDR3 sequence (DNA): TGTGCCAGCAGCCAACGTCTAGCAACTAATGAAAAACTGTTTTTT. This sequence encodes CASSQRLATNEKLFF.

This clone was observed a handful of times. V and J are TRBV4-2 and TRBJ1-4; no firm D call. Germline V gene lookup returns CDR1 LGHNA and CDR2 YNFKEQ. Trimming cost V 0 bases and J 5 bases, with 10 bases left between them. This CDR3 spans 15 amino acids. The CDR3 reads CASSQDSGRNEKLFF. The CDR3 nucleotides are TGTGCCAGCAGCCAAGATTCCGGGAGGAATGAAAAACTGTTTTTT.

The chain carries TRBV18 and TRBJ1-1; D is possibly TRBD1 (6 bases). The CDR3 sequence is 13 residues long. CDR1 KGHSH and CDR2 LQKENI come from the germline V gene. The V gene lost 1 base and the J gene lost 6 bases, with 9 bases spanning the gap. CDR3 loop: CASSPHRDAEAFF. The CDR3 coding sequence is TGTGCCAGCTCACCACACAGGGACGCTGAAGCTTTCTTT.

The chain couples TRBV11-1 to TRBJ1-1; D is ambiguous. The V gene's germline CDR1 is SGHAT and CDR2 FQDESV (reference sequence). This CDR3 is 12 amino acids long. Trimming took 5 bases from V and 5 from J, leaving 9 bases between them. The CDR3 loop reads CASSPRGTEAFF. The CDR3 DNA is TGTGCCAGCAGCCCTCGAGGGACTGAAGCTTTCTTT. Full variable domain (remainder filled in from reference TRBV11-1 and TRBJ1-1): EAEVAQSPRYKITEKSQAVAFWCDPISGHATLYWYRQILGQGPELLVQFQDESVVDDSQLPKDRFSAERLKGVDSTLKIQPAELGDSAMYLCASSPRGTEAFFGQGTRLTVV.

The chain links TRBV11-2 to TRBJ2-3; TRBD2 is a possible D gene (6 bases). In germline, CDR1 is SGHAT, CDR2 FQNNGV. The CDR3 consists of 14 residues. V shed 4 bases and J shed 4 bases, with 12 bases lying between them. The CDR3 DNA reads TGTGCCAGCAGCTCCGCGGGGTTTCCAGATACGCAGTATTTT. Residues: CASSSAGFPDTQYF.

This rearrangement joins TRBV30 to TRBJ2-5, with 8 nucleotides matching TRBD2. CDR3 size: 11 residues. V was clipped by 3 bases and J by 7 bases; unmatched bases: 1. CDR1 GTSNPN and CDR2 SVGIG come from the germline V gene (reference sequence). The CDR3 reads CAWSREGTQYF. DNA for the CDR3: TGTGCCTGGAGCCGGGAGGGGACCCAGTACTTC.

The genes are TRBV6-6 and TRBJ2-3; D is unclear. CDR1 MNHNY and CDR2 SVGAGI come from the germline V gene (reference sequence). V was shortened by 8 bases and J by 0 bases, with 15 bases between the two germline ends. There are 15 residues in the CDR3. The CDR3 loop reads CASRSRTTSTDTQYF. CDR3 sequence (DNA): TGTGCCAGCCGAAGCCGAACTACTAGCACAGATACGCAGTATTTT.

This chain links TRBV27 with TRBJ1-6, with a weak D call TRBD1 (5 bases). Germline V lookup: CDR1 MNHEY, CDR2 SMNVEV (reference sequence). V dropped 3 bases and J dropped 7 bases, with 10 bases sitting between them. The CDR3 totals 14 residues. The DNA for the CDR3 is TGTGCCAGCAGTTTGAAAGGGGCGAATTCACCCCTCCACTTT. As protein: CASSLKGANSPLHF.

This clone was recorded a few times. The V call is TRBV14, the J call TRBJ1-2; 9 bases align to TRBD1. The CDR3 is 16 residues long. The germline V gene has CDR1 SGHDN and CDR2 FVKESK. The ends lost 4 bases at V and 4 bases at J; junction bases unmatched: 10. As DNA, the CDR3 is TGTGCCAGCAGCCCGAGACGAACAGGGGGCGGCTATGGCTACACCTTC. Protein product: CASSPRRTGGGYGYTF.

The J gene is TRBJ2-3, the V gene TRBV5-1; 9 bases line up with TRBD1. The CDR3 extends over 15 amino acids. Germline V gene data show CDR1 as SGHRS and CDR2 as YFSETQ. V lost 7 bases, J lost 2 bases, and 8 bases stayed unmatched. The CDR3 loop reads CASSYRTGATDTQYF. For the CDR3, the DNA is TGCGCCAGCTCCTATCGGACAGGGGCCACAGATACGCAGTATTTT.

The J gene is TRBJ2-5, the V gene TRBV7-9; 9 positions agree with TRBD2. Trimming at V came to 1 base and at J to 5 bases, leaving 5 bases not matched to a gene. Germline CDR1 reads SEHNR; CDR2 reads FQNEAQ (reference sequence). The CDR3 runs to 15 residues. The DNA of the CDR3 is TGTGCCAGCAGCTTAGTCTCTAGCGGGAAGGAGACCCAGTACTTC. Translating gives CASSLVSSGKETQYF. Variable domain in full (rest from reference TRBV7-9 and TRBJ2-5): DTGVSQNPRHKITKRGQNVTFRCDPISEHNRLYWYRQTLGQGPEFLTYFQNEAQLEKSRLLSDRFSAERPKGSFSTLEIQRTEQGDSAMYLCASSLVSSGKETQYFGPGTRLLVL.

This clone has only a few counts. Here the CDR3 DNA reads TGTGCCAGCAGTTTATTCCTATCCGGGGGGAGCAATGAGCAGTTCTTC. Translation: CASSLFLSGGSNEQFF. V gene TRBV27 combines with J gene TRBJ2-1; TRBD2 matches at 7 bases. This CDR3 is 16 amino acids long. J lost 6 bases, V lost 1 base, and 9 bases had no gene match. Germline V lookup: CDR1 MNHEY, CDR2 SMNVEV (reference sequence).